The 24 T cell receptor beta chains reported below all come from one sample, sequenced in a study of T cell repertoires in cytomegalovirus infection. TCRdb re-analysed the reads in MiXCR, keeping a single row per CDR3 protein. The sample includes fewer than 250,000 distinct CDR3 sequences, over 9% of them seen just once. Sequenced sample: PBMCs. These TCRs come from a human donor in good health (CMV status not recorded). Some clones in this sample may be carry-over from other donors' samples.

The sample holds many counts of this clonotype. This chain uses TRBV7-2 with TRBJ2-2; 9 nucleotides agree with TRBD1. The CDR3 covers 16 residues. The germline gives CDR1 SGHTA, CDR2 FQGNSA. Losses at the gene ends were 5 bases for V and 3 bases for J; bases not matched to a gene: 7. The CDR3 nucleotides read TGTGCCAGCAGCCTACGCGGGACAGGGCACACCGGGGAGCTGTTTTTT. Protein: CASSLRGTGHTGELFF. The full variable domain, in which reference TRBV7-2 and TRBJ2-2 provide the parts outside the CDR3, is GAGVSQSPSNKVTEKGKDVELRCDPISGHTALYWYRQSLGQGLEFLIYFQGNSAPDKSGLPSDRFSAERTGGSVSTLTIQRTQQEDSAVYLCASSLRGTGHTGELFFGEGSRLTVL.

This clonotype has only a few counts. This chain's CDR3 is CASSLAIEPYEQYF. CDR3 sequence (DNA): TGTGCCAGCAGCTTGGCCATCGAACCCTACGAGCAGTACTTC. The chain carries TRBV7-9 and TRBJ2-7, with D unclear. Looked up from germline, CDR1 is SEHNR and CDR2 is FQNEAQ (reference sequence). The CDR3 is 14 amino acids. Trimming removed 3 bases at V and 2 bases at J, with 11 bases between. Variable domain in full (rest from reference TRBV7-9 and TRBJ2-7): DTGVSQNPRHKITKRGQNVTFRCDPISEHNRLYWYRQTLGQGPEFLTYFQNEAQLEKSRLLSDRFSAERPKGSFSTLEIQRTEQGDSAMYLCASSLAIEPYEQYFGPGTRLTVT.

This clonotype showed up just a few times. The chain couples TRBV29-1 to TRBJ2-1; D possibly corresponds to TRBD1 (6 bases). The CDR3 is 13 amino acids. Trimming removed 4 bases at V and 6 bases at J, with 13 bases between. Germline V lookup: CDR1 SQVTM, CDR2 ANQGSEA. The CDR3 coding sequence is TGCAGCGTTGCGGCAGGGGTGCCCAATGAGCAGTTCTTC. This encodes CSVAAGVPNEQFF.

CDR3 nucleotide sequence: TGCAGTGCCACGGACGGTACGCAGTATTTT. Its translation: CSATDGTQYF. This rearrangement joins TRBV20-1 to TRBJ2-3, with D unclear. V was cut by 6 bases and J by 8 bases, with 9 bases left in between. The germline V gene has CDR1 DFQATT and CDR2 SNEGSKA (reference sequence). The CDR3 is 10 amino acids.

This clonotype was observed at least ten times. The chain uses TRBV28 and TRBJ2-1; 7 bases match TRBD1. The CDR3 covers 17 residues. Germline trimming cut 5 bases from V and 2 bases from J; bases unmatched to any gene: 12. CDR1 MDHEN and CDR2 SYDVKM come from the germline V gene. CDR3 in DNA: TGTGCCAGCAGTCCGGACTTCTGGGACAGCGCCTACAATGAGCAGTTCTTC. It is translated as CASSPDFWDSAYNEQFF.

The CDR3 here is CASSGTSVNTGELFF. In DNA, the CDR3 is TGTGCCAGCAGCGGTACTAGCGTCAACACCGGGGAGCTGTTTTTT. V is TRBV7-9 and J is TRBJ2-2; 7 bases map to TRBD2. With V trimmed by 5 bases and J by 2 bases, 5 bases remained unmatched. The CDR3 runs 15 residues. Germline lookup yields CDR1 SEHNR and CDR2 FQNEAQ (reference sequence). Complete variable domain (other parts from reference TRBV7-9 and TRBJ2-2): DTGVSQNPRHKITKRGQNVTFRCDPISEHNRLYWYRQTLGQGPEFLTYFQNEAQLEKSRLLSDRFSAERPKGSFSTLEIQRTEQGDSAMYLCASSGTSVNTGELFFGEGSRLTVL.

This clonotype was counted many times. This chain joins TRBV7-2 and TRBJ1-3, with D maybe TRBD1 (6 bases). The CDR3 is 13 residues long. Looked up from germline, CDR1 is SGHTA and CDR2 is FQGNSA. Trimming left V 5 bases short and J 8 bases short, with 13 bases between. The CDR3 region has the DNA TGTGCCAGCAGCCCTCAGAGGGGGGACACCATATATTTT. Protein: CASSPQRGDTIYF. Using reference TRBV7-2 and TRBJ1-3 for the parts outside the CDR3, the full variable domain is GAGVSQSPSNKVTEKGKDVELRCDPISGHTALYWYRQSLGQGLEFLIYFQGNSAPDKSGLPSDRFSAERTGGSVSTLTIQRTQQEDSAVYLCASSPQRGDTIYFGEGSWLTVV.

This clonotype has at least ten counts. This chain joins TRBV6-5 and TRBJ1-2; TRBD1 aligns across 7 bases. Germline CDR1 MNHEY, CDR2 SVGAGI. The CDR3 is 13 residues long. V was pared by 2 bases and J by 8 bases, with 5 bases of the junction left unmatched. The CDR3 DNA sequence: TGTGCCAGCAGTTACACGGGACAGAGGGGCTACACCTTC. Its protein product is CASSYTGQRGYTF.

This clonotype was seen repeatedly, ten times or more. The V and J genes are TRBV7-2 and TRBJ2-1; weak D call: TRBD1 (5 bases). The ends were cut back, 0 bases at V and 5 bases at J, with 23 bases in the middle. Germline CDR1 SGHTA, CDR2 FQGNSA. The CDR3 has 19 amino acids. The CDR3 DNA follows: TGTGCCAGCAGCTTAGCATGGATCCTATTGGGTGGGGCCAACAATGAGCAGTTCTTC. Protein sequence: CASSLAWILLGGANNEQFF.

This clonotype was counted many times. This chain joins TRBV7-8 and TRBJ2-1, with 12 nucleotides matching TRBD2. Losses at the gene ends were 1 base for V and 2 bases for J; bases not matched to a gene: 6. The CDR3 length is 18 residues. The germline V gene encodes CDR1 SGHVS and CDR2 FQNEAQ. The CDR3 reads CASSLGWASGGAYNEQFF. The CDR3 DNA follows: TGTGCCAGCAGCTTAGGGTGGGCTAGCGGGGGGGCCTACAATGAGCAGTTCTTC. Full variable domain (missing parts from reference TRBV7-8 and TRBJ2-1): GAGVSQSPRYKVAKRGQDVALRCDPISGHVSLFWYQQALGQGPEFLTYFQNEAQLDKSGLPSDRFFAERPEGSVSTLKIQRTQQEDSAVYLCASSLGWASGGAYNEQFFGPGTRLTVL.

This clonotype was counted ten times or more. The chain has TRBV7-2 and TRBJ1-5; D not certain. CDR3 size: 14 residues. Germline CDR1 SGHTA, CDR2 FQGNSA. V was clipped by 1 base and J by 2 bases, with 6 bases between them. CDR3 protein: CASSLDSGNQPQHF. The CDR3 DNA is TGTGCCAGCAGCTTAGACTCAGGCAATCAGCCCCAGCATTTT. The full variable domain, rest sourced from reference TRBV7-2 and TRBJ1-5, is GAGVSQSPSNKVTEKGKDVELRCDPISGHTALYWYRQSLGQGLEFLIYFQGNSAPDKSGLPSDRFSAERTGGSVSTLTIQRTQQEDSAVYLCASSLDSGNQPQHFGDGTRLSIL.

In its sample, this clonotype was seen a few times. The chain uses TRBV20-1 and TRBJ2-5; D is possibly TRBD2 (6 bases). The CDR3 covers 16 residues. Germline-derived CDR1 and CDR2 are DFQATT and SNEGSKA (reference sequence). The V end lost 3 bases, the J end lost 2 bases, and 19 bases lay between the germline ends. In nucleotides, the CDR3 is TGCAGTGCTAGCCCTAGTCGGGGGATAGGGCAAGAGACCCAGTACTTC. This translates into CSASPSRGIGQETQYF.

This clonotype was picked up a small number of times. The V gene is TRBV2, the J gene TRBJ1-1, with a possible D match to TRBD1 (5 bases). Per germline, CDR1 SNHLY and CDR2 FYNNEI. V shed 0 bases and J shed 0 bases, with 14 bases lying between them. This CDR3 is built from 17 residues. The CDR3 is CASSEALGKGMNTEAFF. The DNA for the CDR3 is TGTGCCAGCAGTGAAGCGCTTGGTAAGGGGATGAACACTGAAGCTTTCTTT.

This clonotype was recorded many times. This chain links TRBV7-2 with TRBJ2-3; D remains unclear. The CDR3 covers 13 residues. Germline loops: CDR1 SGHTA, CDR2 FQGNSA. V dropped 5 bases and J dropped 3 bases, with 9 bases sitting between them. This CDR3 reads CASSPRPTDTQYF. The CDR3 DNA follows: TGTGCCAGCAGCCCGAGGCCTACAGATACGCAGTATTTT.

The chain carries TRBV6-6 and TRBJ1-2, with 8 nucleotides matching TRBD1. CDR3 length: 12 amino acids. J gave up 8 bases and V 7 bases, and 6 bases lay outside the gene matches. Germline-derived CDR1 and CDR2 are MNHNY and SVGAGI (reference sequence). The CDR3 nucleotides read TGTGCCAGCATGGAGGGACAGGTGGGCTACACCTTC. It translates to CASMEGQVGYTF.

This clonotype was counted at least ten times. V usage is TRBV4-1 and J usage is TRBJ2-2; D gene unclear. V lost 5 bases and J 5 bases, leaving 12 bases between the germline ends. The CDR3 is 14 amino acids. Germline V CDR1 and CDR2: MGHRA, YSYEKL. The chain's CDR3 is CASSEAIGTGELFF. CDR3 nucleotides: TGCGCCAGCAGCGAAGCGATTGGGACCGGGGAGCTGTTTTTT.

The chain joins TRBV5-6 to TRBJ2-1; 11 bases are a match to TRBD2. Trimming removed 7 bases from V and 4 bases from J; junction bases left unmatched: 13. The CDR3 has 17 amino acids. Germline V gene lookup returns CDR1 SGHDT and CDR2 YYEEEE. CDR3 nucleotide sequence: TGTGCCAGCGCCTTAACCTCTCTAGCGGGGGGATACAATGAGCAGTTCTTC. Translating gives CASALTSLAGGYNEQFF.

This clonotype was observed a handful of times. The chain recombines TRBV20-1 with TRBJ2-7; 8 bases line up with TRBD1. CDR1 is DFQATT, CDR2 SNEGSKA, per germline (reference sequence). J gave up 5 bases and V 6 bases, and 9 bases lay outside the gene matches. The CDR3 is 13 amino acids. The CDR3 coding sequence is TGCAGTGCCGAAGCGGACAGGGTGAACGAGCAGTACTTC. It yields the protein CSAEADRVNEQYF.

The CDR3 DNA reads TGTGCCAGCAGTGGGGGGACTAGCGGGGGGGCCAGGTACAATGAGCAGTTCTTC. It codes for CASSGGTSGGARYNEQFF. J is TRBJ2-1 and V is TRBV25-1; 16 nucleotides agree with TRBD2. J was trimmed by 4 bases and V by 4 bases; bases with no gene match: 7. Germline loops: CDR1 MGHDK, CDR2 SYGVNS. This CDR3 spans 18 amino acids.

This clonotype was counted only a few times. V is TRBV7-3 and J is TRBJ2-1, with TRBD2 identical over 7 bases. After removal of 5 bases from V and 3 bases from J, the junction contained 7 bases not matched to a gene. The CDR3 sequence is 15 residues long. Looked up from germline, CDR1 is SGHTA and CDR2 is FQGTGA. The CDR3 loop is CASSISGQVYNEQFF. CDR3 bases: TGTGCCAGCAGCATTAGCGGGCAGGTCTACAATGAGCAGTTCTTC.

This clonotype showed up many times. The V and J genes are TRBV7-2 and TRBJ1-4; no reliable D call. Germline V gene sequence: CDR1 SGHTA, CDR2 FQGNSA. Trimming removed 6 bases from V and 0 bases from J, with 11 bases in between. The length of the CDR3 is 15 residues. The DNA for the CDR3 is TGTGCCAGCAGTTTGGACCGGACAACTAATGAAAAACTGTTTTTT. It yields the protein CASSLDRTTNEKLFF.

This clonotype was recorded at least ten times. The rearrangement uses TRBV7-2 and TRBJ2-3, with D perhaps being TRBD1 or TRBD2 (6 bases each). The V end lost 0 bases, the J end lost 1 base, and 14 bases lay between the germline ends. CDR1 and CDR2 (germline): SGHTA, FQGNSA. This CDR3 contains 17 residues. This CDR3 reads CASSLARPGGGTDTQYF. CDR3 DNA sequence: TGTGCCAGCAGCTTAGCGCGGCCCGGGGGCGGCACAGATACGCAGTATTTT.

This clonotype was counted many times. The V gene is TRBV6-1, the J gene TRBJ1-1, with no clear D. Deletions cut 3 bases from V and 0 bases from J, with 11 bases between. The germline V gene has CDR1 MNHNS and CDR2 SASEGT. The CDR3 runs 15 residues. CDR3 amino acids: CASSDRTGLNTEAFF. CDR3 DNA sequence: TGTGCCAGCAGTGACCGGACGGGCCTGAACACTGAAGCTTTCTTT.

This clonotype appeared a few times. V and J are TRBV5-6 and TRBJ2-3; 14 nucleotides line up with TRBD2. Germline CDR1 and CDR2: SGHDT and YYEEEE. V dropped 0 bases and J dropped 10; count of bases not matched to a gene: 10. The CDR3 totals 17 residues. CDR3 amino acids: CASSLEGLAGARMSQYF. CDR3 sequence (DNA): TGTGCCAGCAGCTTGGAGGGACTAGCGGGGGCCCGGATGTCGCAGTATTTT.